This T cell receptor beta chain was sequenced in a study of metastatic and nonmetastatic thyroid tumors. Study-level background: From malignant and benign thyroid patients, repertoires in blood and in tumor or nodule tissue were compared.

Trimming removed 2 bases at V and 3 bases at J, with 4 bases between. The CDR3 length is 12 residues. Study-level findings and limits: Versus benign nodules, malignant thyroid tumors reportedly had significantly higher TCR beta diversity, in blood and tumor.

Authors' processing steps: A classifier of distant metastasis in papillary thyroid cancer was built from CDR3 differences (across clinicopathological groups). TCRdb re-called clones via MiXCR from the PCR reads. The V and J calls reflect TCRdb's pipeline rather than the authors' work. The table includes around 30,000 clones, 11% detected once. This clone occurred many times. Antigen specificity is unknown. Before thyroid surgery, none of the patients had received any treatment. Input material: blood. V is TRBV12-3 or TRBV12-4 and J is TRBJ2-5; unclear D gene. The receptor was derived from a female donor with papillary thyroid cancer or a benign thyroid nodule (not recorded which). Some clones in this sample may be carry-over from other donors' samples. The CDR3 sequence is CASSLPKETQYF. The DNA for the CDR3 is TGTGCCAGCAGTTTACCCAAAGAGACCCAGTACTTC.